The 10 T cell receptor beta chains in this list originate from one sample, sequenced in a study of OX40 agonist ivuxolimab in advanced cancers. Clones were sequenced by immunoSEQ multiplex PCR, and TCRdb holds only the in-frame ones, with some missing. The data show 100,000 or so clones, with 88% seen just once and roughly 0.8% held by the top ten. Specimen: CD4+ or CD8+ T cells sorted from blood, collected in a trial of the OX40 agonist ivuxolimab. Receptors originate from an adult with an advanced solid tumor such as melanoma, head and neck, liver or kidney cancer.

V gene TRBV5-4 combines with J gene TRBJ2-3; a weak D match, TRBD1 (6 bases). CDR1 is SGHNT, CDR2 YYREEE, per germline (reference sequence). The CDR3 is 14 residues long. V was trimmed by 4 bases and J by 4 bases, leaving 13 bases between them. The CDR3 here is CASSRGGVSDTQYF. CDR3 coding DNA: TGTGCCAGCAGCCGAGGGGGAGTTTCAGATACGCAGTATTTT.

This chain uses TRBV29-1 with TRBJ2-5, with 8 bases matching TRBD2. Per germline, CDR1 SQVTM and CDR2 ANQGSEA. There are 13 residues in the CDR3. V shed 0 bases and J 4 bases; nucleotides not matched to a gene: 1. CDR3 sequence: CSVEELAGETQYF. DNA of the CDR3: TGCAGCGTTGAAGAGCTAGCGGGAGAGACCCAGTACTTC.

This clone was found once. V and J are TRBV19 and TRBJ1-1, with a tentative D call TRBD1 (5 bases). The V gene's germline CDR1 is LNHDA and CDR2 SQIVND (reference sequence). Trimming took off 6 bases at V and 4 bases at J, with 15 bases between the two ends. The CDR3 is made up of 14 amino acids. CDR3 in amino acids: CASSLDRSRTEAFF. CDR3 coding DNA: TGTGCCAGTAGCCTCGACAGATCCCGCACTGAAGCTTTCTTT. Complete variable domain (other parts from reference TRBV19 and TRBJ1-1): DGGITQSPKYLFRKEGQNVTLSCEQNLNHDAMYWYRQDPGQGLRLIYYSQIVNDFQKGDIAEGYSVSREKKESFPLTVTSAQKNPTAFYLCASSLDRSRTEAFFGQGTRLTVV.

The chain is built from TRBV19 and TRBJ1-3; 7 positions match TRBD1. The CDR3 loop spans 15 amino acids. V was clipped by 6 bases and J by 0 bases; unmatched bases: 5. Germline CDR1 LNHDA, CDR2 SQIVND (reference sequence). The CDR3 protein is CASSGGQISGNTIYF. Written as DNA, the CDR3 is TGTGCCAGTAGCGGGGGACAGATCTCTGGAAACACCATATATTTT.

This chain connects TRBV19 to TRBJ1-5, with D perhaps TRBD1 (5 bases). Germline CDR1 reads LNHDA; CDR2 reads SQIVND (reference sequence). V shed 5 bases and J shed 7 bases, with 12 bases lying between them. There are 13 residues in the CDR3. As DNA, the CDR3 is TGTGCCAGTAGTTTCGGGACGGGGCAGCCCCAGCATTTT. Translating gives CASSFGTGQPQHF.

The chain has TRBV28 and TRBJ1-2, with TRBD1 matching over 8 bases. CDR3 length equals 14 residues. After removal of 6 bases from V and 7 bases from J, the junction contained 10 bases not matched to a gene. Germline CDR1 MDHEN, CDR2 SYDVKM. The CDR3 DNA is TGTGCCAGCAGACTCGGACAGGGATCGTCTGGCTACACCTTC. Its protein is CASRLGQGSSGYTF.

The V call is TRBV28, the J call TRBJ2-7; D assignment may be TRBD1 or TRBD2 (5 bases each). CDR3 length: 13 amino acids. Deletions cut 4 bases from V and 1 base from J, with 8 bases between. Per the germline V gene, CDR1 is MDHEN and CDR2 is SYDVKM. This CDR3 reads CASSWGGSYEQYF. DNA of the CDR3: TGTGCCAGCAGTTGGGGCGGGTCCTACGAGCAGTACTTC.

The chain carries TRBV7-9 and TRBJ1-5, with D unclear. Germline loops: CDR1 SEHNR, CDR2 FQNEAQ (reference sequence). Trimming stripped 2 bases from V and 6 bases from J, with 14 bases between. This CDR3 is 15 amino acids long. In DNA form, the CDR3 reads TGTGCCAGCAGCTTAAGCGGCGGCCGCGGTCAGCCCCAGCATTTT. It yields the protein CASSLSGGRGQPQHF. Variable domain in full (rest from reference TRBV7-9 and TRBJ1-5): DTGVSQNPRHKITKRGQNVTFRCDPISEHNRLYWYRQTLGQGPEFLTYFQNEAQLEKSRLLSDRFSAERPKGSFSTLEIQRTEQGDSAMYLCASSLSGGRGQPQHFGDGTRLSIL.

The chain links TRBV5-4 to TRBJ2-3; 12 positions match TRBD2. CDR3 length: 17 amino acids. Germline trimming cut 1 base from V and 3 bases from J; bases unmatched to any gene: 6. Germline-derived CDR1 and CDR2 are SGHNT and YYREEE (reference sequence). DNA of the CDR3: TGTGCCAGCAGCTTGAGTCGCGGGACTAGCGGGACAGATACGCAGTATTTT. Amino acids: CASSLSRGTSGTDTQYF.

J is TRBJ2-2 and V is TRBV5-1; 11 positions agree with TRBD2. Germline CDR1 is SGHRS and CDR2 is YFSETQ. This CDR3 is 16 amino acids long. Trimming took 4 bases from V and 1 from J; bases not matched to a gene: 3. The CDR3 bases are TGCGCCAGCAGCGAAACTAGCGGGAGGAACACCGGGGAGCTGTTTTTT. This sequence encodes CASSETSGRNTGELFF.